This T cell receptor (beta chain) appears in the sequencing data of a study of sequential checkpoint blockade in melanoma. The wider study: First-line arms were nivolumab then ipilimumab, or the reverse, randomized 1:1.

CDR1 and CDR2 from the germline V gene are LNHNV and YYDKDF (reference sequence). V was clipped by 5 bases and J by 4 bases; unmatched bases: 10. This CDR3 comprises 15 residues. Documented treatment: randomized to nivolumab then ipilimumab (arm A) or the reverse (arm B). TCRdb's table, derived via immunoSEQ multiplex PCR, lists solely in-frame clones and lacks some. The sample holds roughly 3,800 clones; approximately 56% are singletons and the top ten take around four fifths. The sequence came from a human donor with melanoma. The material was CD8+ T cells sorted from blood (inferred from file names), obtained from a patient given nivolumab and ipilimumab in sequence. This chain links TRBV15 with TRBJ1-2; 7 bases map to TRBD1. CDR3 DNA: TGTGCCACCAGCGAGAATAGGGGGCAGCTCTATGGCTACACCTTC. This gives the protein CATSENRGQLYGYTF. The full variable domain, in which reference TRBV15 and TRBJ1-2 provide the parts outside the CDR3, is DAMVIQNPRYQVTQFGKPVTLSCSQTLNHNVMYWYQQKSSQAPKLLFHYYDKDFNNEADTPDNFQSRRPNTSFCFLDIRSPGLGDTAMYLCATSENRGQLYGYTFGSGTRLTVV.